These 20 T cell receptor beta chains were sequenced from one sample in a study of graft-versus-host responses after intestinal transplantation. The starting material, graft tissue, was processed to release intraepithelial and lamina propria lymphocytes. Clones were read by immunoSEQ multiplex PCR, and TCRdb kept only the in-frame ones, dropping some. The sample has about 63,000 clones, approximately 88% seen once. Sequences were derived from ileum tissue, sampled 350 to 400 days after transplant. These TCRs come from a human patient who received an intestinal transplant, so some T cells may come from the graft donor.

The CDR3 loop is CASSPPTWGRNGYTF. CDR3 bases: TGTGCCAGCTCACCACCGACCTGGGGAAGAAATGGCTACACCTTC. The rearrangement joins TRBV18 to TRBJ1-2; no clear D gene. The CDR3 spans 15 residues. V was trimmed by 0 bases and J by 6 bases, leaving 14 bases between them. Germline lookup yields CDR1 KGHSH and CDR2 LQKENI.

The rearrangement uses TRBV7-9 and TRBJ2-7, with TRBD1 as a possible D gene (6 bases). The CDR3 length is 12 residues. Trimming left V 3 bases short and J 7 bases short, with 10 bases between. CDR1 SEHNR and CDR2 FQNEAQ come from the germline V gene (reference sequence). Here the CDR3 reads CASSLPGQEQYF. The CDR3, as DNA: TGTGCCAGCAGCTTGCCAGGACAGGAGCAGTACTTC.

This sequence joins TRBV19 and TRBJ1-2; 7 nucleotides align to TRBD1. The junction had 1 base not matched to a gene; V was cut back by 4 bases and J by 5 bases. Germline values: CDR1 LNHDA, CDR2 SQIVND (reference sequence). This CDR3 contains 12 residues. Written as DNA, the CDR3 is TGTGCCAGTAGTACAGGGGGTTATGGCTACACCTTC. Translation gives CASSTGGYGYTF.

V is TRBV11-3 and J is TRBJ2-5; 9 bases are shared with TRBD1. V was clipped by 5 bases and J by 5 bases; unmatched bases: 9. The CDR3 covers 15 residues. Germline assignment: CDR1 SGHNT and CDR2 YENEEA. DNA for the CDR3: TGTGCCAGCAGCCCCACGGCGGGGACAGGGGAGACCCAGTACTTC. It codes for CASSPTAGTGETQYF.

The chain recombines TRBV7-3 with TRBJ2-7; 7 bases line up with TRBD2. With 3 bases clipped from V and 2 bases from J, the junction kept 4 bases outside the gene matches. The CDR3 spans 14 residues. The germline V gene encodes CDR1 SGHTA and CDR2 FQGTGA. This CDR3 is CASSFSGTAYEQYF. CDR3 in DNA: TGTGCCAGCAGCTTCAGCGGGACGGCCTACGAGCAGTACTTC. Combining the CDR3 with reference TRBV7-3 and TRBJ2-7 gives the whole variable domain GAGVSQTPSNKVTEKGKYVELRCDPISGHTALYWYRQSLGQGPEFLIYFQGTGAADDSGLPNDRFFAVRPEGSVSTLKIQRTERGDSAVYLCASSFSGTAYEQYFGPGTRLTVT.

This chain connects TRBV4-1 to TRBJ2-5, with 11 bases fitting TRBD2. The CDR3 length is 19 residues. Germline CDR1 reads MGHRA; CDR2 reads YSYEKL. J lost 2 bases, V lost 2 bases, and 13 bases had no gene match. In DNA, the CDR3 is TGCGCCAGCAGCCAAACACTAGCGGGAGCTCGGATGGGGCAAGAGACCCAGTACTTC. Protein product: CASSQTLAGARMGQETQYF.

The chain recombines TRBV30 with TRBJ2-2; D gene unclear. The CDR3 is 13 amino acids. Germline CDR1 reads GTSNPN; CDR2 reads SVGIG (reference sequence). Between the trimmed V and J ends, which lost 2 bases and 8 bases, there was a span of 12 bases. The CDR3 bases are TGTGCCTGGAGTCCGGCCTTGGGGGGGGAGCTGTTTTTT. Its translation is CAWSPALGGELFF.

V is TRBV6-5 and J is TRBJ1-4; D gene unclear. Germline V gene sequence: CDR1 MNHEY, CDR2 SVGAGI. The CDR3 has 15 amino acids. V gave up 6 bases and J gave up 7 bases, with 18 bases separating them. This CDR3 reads CASSFRGDNREKLFF. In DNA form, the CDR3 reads TGTGCCAGCAGCTTCCGCGGGGATAACCGTGAAAAACTGTTTTTT.

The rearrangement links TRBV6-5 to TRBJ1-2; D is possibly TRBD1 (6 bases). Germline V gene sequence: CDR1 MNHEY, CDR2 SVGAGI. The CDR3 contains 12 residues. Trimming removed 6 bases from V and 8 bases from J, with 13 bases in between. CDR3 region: CASSEGGGGYTF. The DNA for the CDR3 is TGTGCCAGCAGCGAGGGGGGAGGCGGCTACACCTTC.

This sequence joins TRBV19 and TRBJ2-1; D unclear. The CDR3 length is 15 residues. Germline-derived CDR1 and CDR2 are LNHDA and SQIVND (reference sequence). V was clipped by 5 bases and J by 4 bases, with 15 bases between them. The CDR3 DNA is TGTGCCAGTAGTCCGCCCTCAGGCATATACAATGAGCAGTTCTTC. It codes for CASSPPSGIYNEQFF. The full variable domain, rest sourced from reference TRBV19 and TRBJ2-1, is DGGITQSPKYLFRKEGQNVTLSCEQNLNHDAMYWYRQDPGQGLRLIYYSQIVNDFQKGDIAEGYSVSREKKESFPLTVTSAQKNPTAFYLCASSPPSGIYNEQFFGPGTRLTVL.

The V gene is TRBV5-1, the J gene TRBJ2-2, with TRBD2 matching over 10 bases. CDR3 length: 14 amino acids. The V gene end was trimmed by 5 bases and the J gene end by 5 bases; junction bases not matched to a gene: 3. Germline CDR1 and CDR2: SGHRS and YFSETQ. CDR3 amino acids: CASRSSGRTGELFF. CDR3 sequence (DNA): TGCGCCAGCAGATCTAGCGGGAGAACCGGGGAGCTGTTTTTT.

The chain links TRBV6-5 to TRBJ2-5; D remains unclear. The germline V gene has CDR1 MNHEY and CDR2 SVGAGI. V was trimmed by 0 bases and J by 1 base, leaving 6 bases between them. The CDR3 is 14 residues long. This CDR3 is CASSYSELQETQYF. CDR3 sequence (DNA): TGTGCCAGCAGTTACTCGGAGCTCCAAGAGACCCAGTACTTC.

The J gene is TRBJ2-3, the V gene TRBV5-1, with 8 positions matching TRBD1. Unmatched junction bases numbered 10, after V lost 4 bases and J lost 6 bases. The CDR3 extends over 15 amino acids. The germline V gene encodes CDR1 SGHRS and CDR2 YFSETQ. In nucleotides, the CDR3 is TGCGCCAGCAGCGTGGCCTTGACAGGGGTGGATACGCAGTATTTT. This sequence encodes CASSVALTGVDTQYF.

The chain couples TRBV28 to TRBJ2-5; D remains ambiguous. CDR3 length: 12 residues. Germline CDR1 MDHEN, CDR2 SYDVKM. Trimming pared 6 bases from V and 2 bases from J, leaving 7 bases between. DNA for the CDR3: TGTGCCAGCAGCTTAGGGCAAGAGACCCAGTACTTC. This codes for CASSLGQETQYF.

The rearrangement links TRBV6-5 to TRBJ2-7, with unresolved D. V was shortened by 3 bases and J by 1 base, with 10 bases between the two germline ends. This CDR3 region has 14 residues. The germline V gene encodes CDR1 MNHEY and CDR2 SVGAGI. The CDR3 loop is CASSYRPNSYEQYF. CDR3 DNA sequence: TGTGCCAGCAGTTATCGGCCTAATTCCTACGAGCAGTACTTC.

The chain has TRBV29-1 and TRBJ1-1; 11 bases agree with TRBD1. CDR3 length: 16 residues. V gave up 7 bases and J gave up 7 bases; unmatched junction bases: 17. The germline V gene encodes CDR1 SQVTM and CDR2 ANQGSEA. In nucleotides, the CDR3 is TGCAGCGCCTCCAGCGGACAGGGGGCGAAAGAATATGAAGCTTTCTTT. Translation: CSASSGQGAKEYEAFF.

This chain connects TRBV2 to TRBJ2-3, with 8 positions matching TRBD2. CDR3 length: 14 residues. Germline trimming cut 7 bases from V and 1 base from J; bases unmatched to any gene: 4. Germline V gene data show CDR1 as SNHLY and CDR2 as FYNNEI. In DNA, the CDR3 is TGTGCCAGCAACATACTAGCGGGCACAGATACGCAGTATTTT. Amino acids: CASNILAGTDTQYF.

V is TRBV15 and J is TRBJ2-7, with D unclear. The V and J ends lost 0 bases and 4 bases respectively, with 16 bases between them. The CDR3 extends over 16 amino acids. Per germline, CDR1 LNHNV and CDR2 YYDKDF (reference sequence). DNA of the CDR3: TGTGCCACCAGCAGAGATCAGTGGTCAGGTTTATACGAGCAGTACTTC. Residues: CATSRDQWSGLYEQYF.

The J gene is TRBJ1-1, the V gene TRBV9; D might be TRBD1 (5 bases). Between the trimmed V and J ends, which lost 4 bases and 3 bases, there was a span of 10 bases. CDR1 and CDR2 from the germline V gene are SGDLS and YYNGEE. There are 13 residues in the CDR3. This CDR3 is CASSTGPHTEAFF. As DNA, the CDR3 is TGTGCCAGCAGCACGGGACCGCACACTGAAGCTTTCTTT.

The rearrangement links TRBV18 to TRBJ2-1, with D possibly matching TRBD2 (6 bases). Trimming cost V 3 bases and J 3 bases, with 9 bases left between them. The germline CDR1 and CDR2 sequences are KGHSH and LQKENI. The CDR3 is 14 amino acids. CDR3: CASSPKRVYNEQFF. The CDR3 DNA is TGTGCCAGCTCACCTAAGCGGGTCTACAATGAGCAGTTCTTC. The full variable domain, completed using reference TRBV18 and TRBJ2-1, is NAGVMQNPRHLVRRRGQEARLRCSPMKGHSHVYWYRQLPEEGLKFMVYLQKENIIDESGMPKERFSAEFPKEGPSILRIQQVVRGDSAAYFCASSPKRVYNEQFFGPGTRLTVL.